The next 32 T cell receptor beta chains were all read from a single sample in a study of blood T cell repertoires in COVID-19. Using immunoSEQ multiplex PCR, the repertoire was profiled, and TCRdb retains in-frame clones only, with some absent. This sample has around 260,000 clones, with 86% found just once. Sequenced sample: peripheral blood. The receptor source for this set is a man younger than 35 with active or convalescent COVID-19.

CDR3 nucleotides: TGTGCCACCAGCAGTTTTCGGCTCGGGACGGAAGGGGCGAGGGAGGAAGAGACCCAGTACTTC. It translates to CATSSFRLGTEGAREEETQYF. The chain links TRBV15 to TRBJ2-5; maybe TRBD2 (6 bases). V dropped 3 bases and J dropped 3 bases, with 32 bases sitting between them. This CDR3 spans 21 amino acids. CDR1 is LNHNV and CDR2 is YYDKDF in the germline V gene (reference sequence). Drawing the rest from reference TRBV15 and TRBJ2-5, the complete variable domain is DAMVIQNPRYQVTQFGKPVTLSCSQTLNHNVMYWYQQKSSQAPKLLFHYYDKDFNNEADTPDNFQSRRPNTSFCFLDIRSPGLGDTAMYLCATSSFRLGTEGAREEETQYFGPGTRLLVL.

This clone appeared a few times. The genes are TRBV6-1 and TRBJ2-7; D not resolved. Between the trimmed V and J ends, which lost 2 bases and 7 bases, there was a span of 9 bases. The CDR3 totals 12 residues. Germline CDR1 and CDR2: MNHNS and SASEGT. In DNA, the CDR3 is TGTGCCAGCAGTGAAAGTCTAGGAGAGCAGTACTTC. Protein sequence: CASSESLGEQYF.

The chain is built from TRBV9 and TRBJ2-2, with 7 positions matching TRBD2. The CDR3 is 16 residues long. Germline V lookup: CDR1 SGDLS, CDR2 YYNGEE. The V and J ends lost 0 bases and 5 bases, in that order; junction bases with no gene match: 7. The CDR3 DNA reads as TGTGCCAGCAGCGTAGGGTGGGAGGGGCGAACCGGGGAGCTGTTTTTT. Translation gives CASSVGWEGRTGELFF.

This chain joins TRBV19 and TRBJ1-2; 9 bases agree with TRBD1. V lost 5 bases and J lost 5; bases outside the gene matches: 6. Per the germline V gene, CDR1 is LNHDA and CDR2 is SQIVND (reference sequence). There are 14 residues in the CDR3. The CDR3 DNA sequence: TGTGCCAGTAGTGCGGACAGGGGTCATTATGGCTACACCTTC. Its protein product is CASSADRGHYGYTF.

The J gene is TRBJ1-2, the V gene TRBV20-1; 7 bases are a match to TRBD1. The CDR3 has 11 residues. The V gene end was trimmed by 7 bases and the J gene end by 7 bases; junction bases not matched to a gene: 6. Per the germline V gene, CDR1 is DFQATT and CDR2 is SNEGSKA (reference sequence). CDR3 in amino acids: CSVGGQIGYTF. In DNA, the CDR3 is TGCAGTGTCGGGGGACAGATTGGCTACACCTTC.

This chain connects TRBV11-2 to TRBJ1-5; D may be TRBD1 (6 bases). The CDR3 totals 14 residues. V lost 4 bases, J lost 7 bases, and 14 bases lay in between. CDR1 is SGHAT and CDR2 is FQNNGV in the germline V gene. The CDR3 reads CASSSHRDGQPQHF. In DNA, the CDR3 is TGTGCCAGCAGCTCCCACAGGGACGGACAGCCCCAGCATTTT.

J is TRBJ1-5 and V is TRBV2, with 8 bases matching TRBD1. This CDR3 contains 15 residues. V dropped 6 bases and J dropped 2; count of bases not matched to a gene: 6. Germline V lookup: CDR1 SNHLY, CDR2 FYNNEI. The CDR3 spells CASSETGVGNQPQHF. The CDR3 DNA is TGTGCCAGCAGCGAGACAGGGGTAGGCAATCAGCCCCAGCATTTT.

The chain carries TRBV6-5 and TRBJ2-5; 7 bases fit TRBD1. The CDR3 extends over 14 amino acids. The trim removed 5 bases at V and 4 bases at J, leaving 7 bases unmatched. From germline, CDR1 is MNHEY and CDR2 SVGAGI. DNA of the CDR3: TGTGCCAGCAGTACGACAGGGACACGAGAGACCCAGTACTTC. Amino acids: CASSTTGTRETQYF.

The chain combines TRBV4-1 with TRBJ2-5, with D possibly being TRBD2 (5 bases). CDR3 length: 13 residues. Germline-derived CDR1 and CDR2 are MGHRA and YSYEKL. Trimming cost V 3 bases and J 1 base, with 6 bases left between them. The CDR3 is CASSQGAQETQYF. The CDR3 bases are TGCGCCAGCAGCCAGGGAGCCCAAGAGACCCAGTACTTC.

The gene calls are TRBV10-3 and TRBJ2-7, with 10 bases aligning to TRBD2. The CDR3 length is 15 residues. The V segment lost 6 bases and the J segment 5 bases; nucleotides outside the gene matches: 10. The germline CDR1 and CDR2 sequences are ENHRY and SYGVKD. CDR3 DNA sequence: TGTGCCATCAGGATAACTAGCGGGATATCCCACGAGCAGTACTTC. Residues: CAIRITSGISHEQYF.

The V and J genes are TRBV7-9 and TRBJ2-7; 8 bases align to TRBD1. J gave up 1 base and V 5 bases, and 7 bases lay outside the gene matches. The length of the CDR3 is 15 residues. Germline V gene sequence: CDR1 SEHNR, CDR2 FQNEAQ (reference sequence). CDR3 sequence reads: CASSPGNRGSYEQYF. DNA of the CDR3: TGTGCCAGCAGCCCGGGGAACAGGGGGTCCTACGAGCAGTACTTC.

The CDR3 region is CASTRELNYGYTF. CDR3 coding DNA: TGTGCCAGCACGAGGGAGCTTAACTATGGCTACACCTTC. J is TRBJ1-2 and V is TRBV2, with D uncertain. This CDR3 has 13 amino acids. Trimming cost V 7 bases and J 1 base, with 10 bases left between them. Germline V gene sequence: CDR1 SNHLY, CDR2 FYNNEI.

V gene TRBV7-9 combines with J gene TRBJ1-2, with 11 positions matching TRBD1. CDR1 is SEHNR, CDR2 FQNEAQ, per germline (reference sequence). CDR3 size: 15 residues. The J segment lost 4 bases and the V segment lost 1 base, leaving 2 bases of the junction unmatched. This CDR3 reads CASSLGDRGFYGYTF. The CDR3 nucleotides read TGTGCCAGCAGCTTAGGGGACAGGGGGTTCTATGGCTACACCTTC.

The chain links TRBV18 to TRBJ2-3, with 7 bases identical to TRBD1. Trimming removed 8 bases from V and 3 bases from J; junction bases left unmatched: 14. Germline loops: CDR1 KGHSH, CDR2 LQKENI. This CDR3 is built from 16 residues. The CDR3 nucleotides are TGTGCCAGCACGCCTCTTACAGGGGTCGGGACAGATACGCAGTATTTT. Translating it yields CASTPLTGVGTDTQYF. The entire variable domain, with the rest obtained from reference TRBV18 and TRBJ2-3, is as follows: NAGVMQNPRHLVRRRGQEARLRCSPMKGHSHVYWYRQLPEEGLKFMVYLQKENIIDESGMPKERFSAEFPKEGPSILRIQQVVRGDSAAYFCASTPLTGVGTDTQYFGPGTRLTVL.

J is TRBJ1-3 and V is TRBV23-1; possible D gene TRBD1, 5 bases. TRBV23-1 is reported as an ORF; its role is uncertain. Trimming left V 7 bases short and J 5 bases short, with 18 bases between. The CDR3 consists of 15 residues. CDR3 in amino acids: CASIPGLRNRNTIYF. CDR3 nucleotides: TGCGCCAGCATTCCGGGACTTCGGAATAGAAACACCATATATTTT.

The chain couples TRBV7-9 to TRBJ2-1; 12 bases match TRBD2. J was trimmed by 7 bases and V by 5 bases; bases with no gene match: 6. This CDR3 contains 15 residues. Germline CDR1 and CDR2: SEHNR and FQNEAQ (reference sequence). In nucleotides, the CDR3 is TGTGCCAGCAGCGCTAGCGGGAGGGCCCGGAATGAGCAGTTCTTC. This sequence encodes CASSASGRARNEQFF.

This chain uses TRBV19 with TRBJ2-7; 11 bases line up with TRBD2. CDR3 length equals 15 residues. After removal of 4 bases from V and 3 bases from J, the junction contained 5 bases not matched to a gene. Germline loops: CDR1 LNHDA, CDR2 SQIVND (reference sequence). CDR3 bases: TGTGCCAGTAGTAACGGACTAGCGGGTCACTACGAGCAGTACTTC. It is translated as CASSNGLAGHYEQYF.

This clone was seen only a few times. V usage is TRBV28 and J usage is TRBJ2-7; a possible D gene is TRBD2 (6 bases). V lost 2 bases and J lost 3, with 20 bases in between. The CDR3 totals 17 residues. The germline V gene encodes CDR1 MDHEN and CDR2 SYDVKM. The CDR3 coding sequence is TGTGCCAGCAGTTTAGGGGGGTCCGGGCCCCCGGGCTACGAGCAGTACTTC. Encoded protein: CASSLGGSGPPGYEQYF.

The chain couples TRBV5-1 to TRBJ2-6, with D maybe TRBD1 (6 bases). Trimming left V 1 base short and J 4 bases short, with 9 bases between. Germline V gives CDR1 SGHRS, CDR2 YFSETQ. This CDR3 is 15 amino acids long. CDR3 bases: TGCGCCAGCAGCTTGCAGGGGTCCGGGGCCAACGTCCTGACTTTC. Translating it yields CASSLQGSGANVLTF.

V usage is TRBV30 and J usage is TRBJ1-2; TRBD1 agrees at 7 bases. The CDR3 spans 13 residues. CDR1 and CDR2 from the germline V gene are GTSNPN and SVGIG (reference sequence). V lost 4 bases, J lost 6 bases, and 8 bases stayed unmatched. The CDR3 region has the DNA TGTGCCTGGACCCGACAGGGAACGAATGGCTACACCTTC. It translates to CAWTRQGTNGYTF.

The sample holds a few counts of this clone. The chain uses TRBV27 and TRBJ2-3; 10 nucleotides align to TRBD1. Trimming removed 0 bases from V and 2 bases from J; junction bases left unmatched: 2. Germline CDR1 and CDR2: MNHEY and SMNVEV (reference sequence). The CDR3 totals 16 residues. The DNA for the CDR3 is TGTGCCAGCAGTTTATCGGGGACAGGGGCCACAGATACGCAGTATTTT. Its translation is CASSLSGTGATDTQYF.

V usage is TRBV12-5 and J usage is TRBJ2-7; D call uncertain. The ends were cut back, 8 bases at V and 2 bases at J, with 13 bases in the middle. Germline V gene data show CDR1 as LGHNT and CDR2 as FRNRAP. This CDR3 has 13 residues. The CDR3 region is CASSRTETYEQYF. Here the CDR3 DNA reads TGTGCTAGTAGCCGAACCGAAACCTACGAGCAGTACTTC.

The chain joins TRBV12-3 or TRBV12-4 to TRBJ1-4; no clear D. Trimming took off 4 bases at V and 5 bases at J, with 5 bases between the two ends. The CDR3 covers 12 residues. CDR3 sequence: CASSSYNEKLFF. The CDR3 DNA reads TGTGCCAGCAGTTCCTACAATGAAAAACTGTTTTTT.

The CDR3 nucleotides are TGCGCCAGCAGCCAAGATTACAGGGGAGTGGGCGGGGAGCTGTTTTTT. It codes for CASSQDYRGVGGELFF. The rearrangement joins TRBV4-3 to TRBJ2-2; 7 nucleotides line up with TRBD1. Germline assignment: CDR1 LGHNA and CDR2 YSLEER. The CDR3 is 16 amino acids. The junction had 8 bases not matched to a gene; V was cut back by 0 bases and J by 7 bases.

The CDR3 nucleotides are TGTGCCAGCGGCCGACGCGTCGAGCGGGTAGGAGCTTTCTTT. Protein product: CASGRRVERVGAFF. V is TRBV28 and J is TRBJ1-1, with no clear D. The CDR3 runs 14 residues. V lost 8 bases and J 10 bases, leaving 23 bases between the germline ends. The germline gives CDR1 MDHEN, CDR2 SYDVKM. Together with reference TRBV28 and TRBJ1-1, the CDR3 gives the full variable domain: DVKVTQSSRYLVKRTGEKVFLECVQDMDHENMFWYRQDPGLGLRLIYFSYDVKMKEKGDIPEGYSVSREKKERFSLILESASTNQTSMYLCASGRRVERVGAFFGQGTRLTVV.

The table lists this clone with a few counts. Other DNA sequences of this sample code for an identical CDR3. This chain uses TRBV7-2 with TRBJ2-7; 9 bases match TRBD1. The CDR3 loop spans 15 amino acids. With 1 base clipped from V and 3 bases from J, the junction kept 4 bases outside the gene matches. The germline gives CDR1 SGHTA, CDR2 FQGNSA. Here the CDR3 reads CASSLGGQGSYEQYF. In nucleotides, the CDR3 is TGTGCCAGCAGCTTAGGTGGACAGGGGAGCTACGAGCAGTACTTC. The whole variable domain, filled in from reference TRBV7-2 and TRBJ2-7, reads GAGVSQSPSNKVTEKGKDVELRCDPISGHTALYWYRQSLGQGLEFLIYFQGNSAPDKSGLPSDRFSAERTGGSVSTLTIQRTQQEDSAVYLCASSLGGQGSYEQYFGPGTRLTVT.

The chain carries TRBV24-1 and TRBJ2-2; the D gene is possibly TRBD2 (6 bases). Trimming stripped 7 bases from V and 4 bases from J, with 9 bases between. The CDR3 covers 13 residues. Germline values: CDR1 KGHDR, CDR2 SFDVKD. CDR3 in DNA: TGTGCCACCAGACCGCGGGGCACCGGGGAGCTGTTTTTT. It yields the protein CATRPRGTGELFF.

This clone was counted between two and nine times. V and J are TRBV6-4 and TRBJ2-6; D might be TRBD2 (6 bases). The CDR3 has 14 residues. Germline lookup yields CDR1 MRHNA and CDR2 SNTAGT. Trimming left V 3 bases short and J 9 bases short, with 12 bases between. The CDR3 spells CASSESPEGNVLTF. The DNA for the CDR3 is TGTGCCAGCAGTGAGTCGCCGGAGGGCAACGTCCTGACTTTC.

This clone showed up just a few times. The chain joins TRBV7-9 to TRBJ1-3, with D unresolved. CDR3 length: 14 amino acids. Germline V gene sequence: CDR1 SEHNR, CDR2 FQNEAQ (reference sequence). V dropped 5 bases and J dropped 0 bases, with 8 bases sitting between them. This chain's CDR3 is CASSPPGSGNTIYF. DNA of the CDR3: TGTGCCAGCAGCCCCCCCGGCTCTGGAAACACCATATATTTT.

V and J are TRBV2 and TRBJ2-1; TRBD2 matches 12 bases. The trim removed 8 bases at V and 0 bases at J, leaving 5 bases unmatched. CDR3 length equals 16 residues. Germline loops: CDR1 SNHLY, CDR2 FYNNEI. The CDR3 loop reads CASGTSGRSSYNEQFF. The DNA of the CDR3 is TGTGCCAGCGGGACTAGCGGGCGTAGCTCCTACAATGAGCAGTTCTTC.

The chain recombines TRBV28 with TRBJ1-2; 9 nucleotides line up with TRBD1. The CDR3 extends over 15 amino acids. CDR1 is MDHEN, CDR2 SYDVKM, per germline. Trimming took 7 bases from V and 4 from J; bases not matched to a gene: 10. The DNA for the CDR3 is TGTGCCAGCACCACTACGGACAGGGGACCCTATGGCTACACCTTC. Protein product: CASTTTDRGPYGYTF.

The genes are TRBV28 and TRBJ1-2; D might be TRBD1 (5 bases). This CDR3 has 15 residues. Germline lookup yields CDR1 MDHEN and CDR2 SYDVKM. V lost 7 bases to trimming and J lost 0 bases, with 15 bases between them. CDR3 coding DNA: TGTGCCAGCACCTCCCCCGGGGACTCTAACTATGGCTACACCTTC. Translation: CASTSPGDSNYGYTF.